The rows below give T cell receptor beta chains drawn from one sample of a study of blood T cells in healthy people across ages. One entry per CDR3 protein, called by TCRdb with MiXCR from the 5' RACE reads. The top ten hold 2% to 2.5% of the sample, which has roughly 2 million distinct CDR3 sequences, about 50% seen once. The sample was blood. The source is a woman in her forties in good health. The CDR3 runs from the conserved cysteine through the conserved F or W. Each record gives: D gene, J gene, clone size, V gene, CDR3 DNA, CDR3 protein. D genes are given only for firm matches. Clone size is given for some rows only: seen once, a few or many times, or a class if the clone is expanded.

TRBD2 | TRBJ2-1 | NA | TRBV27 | TGTGCCAGCAGTCCAGGTGGGCTAGCGGGGGGGCCAGGGGTTGCCTACAATGAGCAGTTCTTC | CASSPGGLAGGPGVAYNEQFF
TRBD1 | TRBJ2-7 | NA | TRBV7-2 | TGTGCCAGCAGCTTAGCGGGGACAGGGTCAAGGGAGCAGTACTTC | CASSLAGTGSREQYF
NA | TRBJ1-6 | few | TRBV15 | TGTGCCACCAGCAGAGATCGGGGGGCAGGGACACCCCTCCACTTT | CATSRDRGAGTPLHF
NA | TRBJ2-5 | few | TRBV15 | TGTGCCACCAGCAGAGATGGGACAACTCAAGAGACCCAGTACTTC | CATSRDGTTQETQYF
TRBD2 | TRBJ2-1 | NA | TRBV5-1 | TGCGCCAGCAGCCCCCGAAAGCGGGGGTCCCTGGGGAATGAGCAGTTCTTC | CASSPRKRGSLGNEQFF
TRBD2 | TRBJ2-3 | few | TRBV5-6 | TGTGCCAGCAGCTTGGATGCTAGCGGCCTGATCGCAGATACGCAGTATTTT | CASSLDASGLIADTQYF
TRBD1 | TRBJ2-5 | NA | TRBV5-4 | TGTGCCAGCAGCGTCGGGACAGGGTGGGAAGAGACCCAGTACTTC | CASSVGTGWEETQYF
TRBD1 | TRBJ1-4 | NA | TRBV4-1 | TGCGCCAGCAGCCAGGCTGGGACAGGGGGCGACGAAAAACTGTTTTTT | CASSQAGTGGDEKLFF
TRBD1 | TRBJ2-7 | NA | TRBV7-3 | TGTGCCAGCAGCTATAAAACGGGACAGGGCTACAATGAGCAGTACTTC | CASSYKTGQGYNEQYF
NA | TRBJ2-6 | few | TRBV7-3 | TGTGCCAGCAGCTTAATTGCCCTAGCTGGGGCCAACGTCCTGACTTTC | CASSLIALAGANVLTF
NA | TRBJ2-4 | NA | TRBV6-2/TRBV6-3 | TGTGCCAGCAGGTACACAGGGCCAGTAGCCAAAAACATTCAGTACTTC | CASRYTGPVAKNIQYF
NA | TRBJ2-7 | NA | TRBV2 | TGTGCCGGCAGTCTGCAGGTAGGCTACGAGCAGTACTTC | CAGSLQVGYEQYF
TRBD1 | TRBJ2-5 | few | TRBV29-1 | TGCAGCGCACCGGACAGGGGGCTGAGTGAGACCCAGTACTTC | CSAPDRGLSETQYF
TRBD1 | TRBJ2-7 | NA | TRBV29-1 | TGCAGCGTCCGCCGGGACAGGGTTCCCGACGAGCAGTACTTC | CSVRRDRVPDEQYF